The 30 T cell receptor beta chains below were found in one sample sequenced in a study of shared clonotypes between healthy human individuals. This table comes from immunoSEQ multiplex PCR, and its TCRdb copy is limited to in-frame clones, with some not included. This sample has some 2.1 million clones, with around 95% found just once. The sample was naive CD4+ T cells sorted from blood. The subset: CD45RA+ positively selected. These receptors were taken from a man aged 18 to 30 in good health.

Notes on this clone: This may come from a read error, since a much larger clone is one base off. Other DNA sequences in the same sample also yield this CDR3. This chain connects TRBV5-1 to TRBJ2-2; D is unclear. This CDR3 is built from 12 residues. Trimming cost V 1 base and J 4 bases, with 2 bases left between them. Germline V gives CDR1 SGHRS, CDR2 YFSETQ. In DNA, the CDR3 is TGCGCCAGCAGCTTGACCACCGGGGAGCTGTTTTTT. Its protein product is CASSLTTGELFF.

The CDR3 DNA reads as TGTGCCAGCACGGGACAGGGTCTCCGCGAGCAGTACTTC. This translates into CASTGQGLREQYF. The V call is TRBV6-1, the J call TRBJ2-7, with 9 bases aligning to TRBD1. Germline values: CDR1 MNHNS, CDR2 SASEGT. CDR3 length: 13 residues. V gave up 7 bases and J gave up 6 bases; unmatched junction bases: 7.

This rearrangement joins TRBV12-5 to TRBJ2-5, with unresolved D. V was cut by 2 bases and J by 5 bases, with 12 bases left in between. The germline V gene encodes CDR1 LGHNT and CDR2 FRNRAP. CDR3 length: 14 amino acids. The CDR3 nucleotides are TGTGCTAGTGGTTTGTTTCAGGTAGATGAGACCCAGTACTTC. Translated, it gives CASGLFQVDETQYF.

This clone came up once. The chain has TRBV10-1 and TRBJ2-7; 7 bases line up with TRBD2. The CDR3 length is 16 residues. V lost 2 bases, J lost 2 bases, and 9 bases stayed unmatched. Germline V lookup: CDR1 WNHNN, CDR2 SYGVQD (reference sequence). In nucleotides, the CDR3 is TGCGCCAGCAGTGAGCCCTCCGGGGGGAGAGCCTACGAGCAGTACTTC. It codes for CASSEPSGGRAYEQYF.

The chain employs TRBV6-1 and TRBJ2-7; TRBD1 matches at 7 bases. The V and J ends lost 7 bases and 3 bases, in that order; junction bases with no gene match: 12. This CDR3 is built from 15 residues. Germline V gene data show CDR1 as MNHNS and CDR2 as SASEGT. This chain's CDR3 is CASTGMGTAIYEQYF. CDR3 DNA sequence: TGTGCCAGCACAGGGATGGGGACAGCGATCTACGAGCAGTACTTC.

The chain joins TRBV6-5 to TRBJ2-7; perhaps TRBD1 as D (6 bases). V dropped 7 bases and J dropped 6 bases, with 10 bases sitting between them. Germline V gene lookup returns CDR1 MNHEY and CDR2 SVGAGI. The CDR3 extends over 11 amino acids. CDR3 coding DNA: TGTGCCAGCATACAGGGTGCCGAGCAGTACTTC. Translation: CASIQGAEQYF.

The chain uses TRBV4-3 and TRBJ2-2; D gene unclear. The CDR3 consists of 16 residues. Per the germline V gene, CDR1 is LGHNA and CDR2 is YSLEER. V was shortened by 0 bases and J by 5 bases, with 13 bases between the two germline ends. CDR3 DNA sequence: TGCGCCAGCAGCCAAGAGCCCGTCGTAGTGACCGGGGAGCTGTTTTTT. Its protein product is CASSQEPVVVTGELFF.

V gene TRBV2 combines with J gene TRBJ1-4; unclear D gene. The V end was cut by 5 bases, the J end by 7 bases, with 14 bases between. This CDR3 spans 14 amino acids. Germline V gene lookup returns CDR1 SNHLY and CDR2 FYNNEI. The CDR3 coding sequence is TGTGCCAGCAGTCCCAATAGGGAAGGTGAAAAACTGTTTTTT. Translating it yields CASSPNREGEKLFF.

This chain joins TRBV7-2 and TRBJ2-4, with D hard to call. Looked up from germline, CDR1 is SGHTA and CDR2 is FQGNSA. Trimming removed 4 bases at V and 2 bases at J, with 12 bases between. The CDR3 contains 15 residues. The CDR3 sequence is CASSSPSPTKNIQYF. DNA for the CDR3: TGTGCCAGCAGCTCCCCGTCCCCCACCAAAAACATTCAGTACTTC.

The chain couples TRBV2 to TRBJ1-5; tentative D call: TRBD1 (5 bases). The CDR3 extends over 13 amino acids. The germline V and J ends were trimmed by 5 bases and 5 bases, with 10 bases remaining between them. CDR1 and CDR2 from the germline V gene are SNHLY and FYNNEI. CDR3 nucleotides: TGTGCCAGCAGTTCGGAGGGGTATCAGCCCCAGCATTTT. Encoded protein: CASSSEGYQPQHF. The full variable domain, rest sourced from reference TRBV2 and TRBJ1-5, is EPEVTQTPSHQVTQMGQEVILRCVPISNHLYFYWYRQILGQKVEFLVSFYNNEISEKSEIFDDQFSVERPDGSNFTLKIRSTKLEDSAMYFCASSSEGYQPQHFGDGTRLSIL.

V gene TRBV9 combines with J gene TRBJ2-1; 8 bases are shared with TRBD2. V dropped 4 bases and J dropped 5; count of bases not matched to a gene: 5. This CDR3 is built from 14 residues. CDR1 is SGDLS and CDR2 is YYNGEE in the germline V gene. CDR3 sequence: CASSLGLANNEQFF. The CDR3 DNA follows: TGTGCCAGCAGCCTAGGACTAGCCAACAATGAGCAGTTCTTC.

This clone was observed once. The genes are TRBV2 and TRBJ2-1; D tentatively reads TRBD1 or TRBD2 (5 bases each). This CDR3 has 14 amino acids. Germline V gives CDR1 SNHLY, CDR2 FYNNEI. V was shortened by 8 bases and J by 15 bases, with 26 bases between the two germline ends. As DNA, the CDR3 is TGTGCCAGCTCTGACCCTTTACTCGGGGCGTGGCCGTTCTTC. This codes for CASSDPLLGAWPFF.

V and J are TRBV18 and TRBJ2-7; TRBD2 matches at 7 bases. The V gene's germline CDR1 is KGHSH and CDR2 LQKENI. V shed 5 bases and J 2 bases; nucleotides not matched to a gene: 6. There are 14 residues in the CDR3. The CDR3, as DNA: TGTGCCAGCTCAGGGGCGGGAGAGGCCTACGAGCAGTACTTC. This codes for CASSGAGEAYEQYF.

The gene calls are TRBV7-6 and TRBJ1-1; D is unresolved. The germline V gene encodes CDR1 SGHVS and CDR2 FNYEAQ. V was cut by 6 bases and J by 3 bases, with 17 bases left in between. The CDR3 is 15 residues long. The CDR3 coding sequence is TGTGCCAGCAGTTCCGGGGTGGGTTTAGACACTGAAGCTTTCTTT. This gives the protein CASSSGVGLDTEAFF.

The chain recombines TRBV30 with TRBJ2-2, with 8 bases aligning to TRBD2. Germline V gene data show CDR1 as GTSNPN and CDR2 as SVGIG (reference sequence). The trim removed 0 bases at V and 4 bases at J, leaving 7 bases unmatched. The CDR3 extends over 16 amino acids. In DNA, the CDR3 is TGTGCCTGGAGTGTATCGTTGGCGGGGGGCACCGGGGAGCTGTTTTTT. Translation: CAWSVSLAGGTGELFF.

The V gene is TRBV5-1, the J gene TRBJ2-1; D gene uncertain. The CDR3 loop spans 14 amino acids. Trimming removed 0 bases at V and 3 bases at J, with 7 bases between. CDR1 and CDR2 (germline): SGHRS, YFSETQ. The CDR3 loop is CASSLVVDYNEQFF. For the CDR3, the DNA is TGCGCCAGCAGCTTGGTAGTAGACTACAATGAGCAGTTCTTC.

The chain couples TRBV6-5 to TRBJ2-7; 7 bases line up with TRBD1. The germline gives CDR1 MNHEY, CDR2 SVGAGI. V dropped 6 bases and J dropped 2; count of bases not matched to a gene: 10. This CDR3 is built from 15 residues. The CDR3 DNA reads TGTGCCAGCAGGGCGGACAGGCACACCACCTACGAGCAGTACTTC. Protein sequence: CASRADRHTTYEQYF.

The rearrangement joins TRBV4-3 to TRBJ1-5; D is ambiguous. The CDR3 spans 14 residues. The germline gives CDR1 LGHNA, CDR2 YSLEER. V lost 0 bases to trimming and J lost 4 bases, with 7 bases between them. For the CDR3, the DNA is TGCGCCAGCAGCCAAGATGTTGAGAATCAGCCCCAGCATTTT. It codes for CASSQDVENQPQHF.

The rearrangement joins TRBV4-1 to TRBJ2-6; 7 bases agree with TRBD1. The V gene end was trimmed by 1 base and the J gene end by 1 base; junction bases not matched to a gene: 4. The length of the CDR3 is 17 residues. Germline CDR1 MGHRA, CDR2 YSYEKL. The CDR3, as DNA: TGCGCCAGCAGCCAAGGCGACAGGGTTTCTGGGGCCAACGTCCTGACTTTC. Encoded protein: CASSQGDRVSGANVLTF.

The chain is built from TRBV10-3 and TRBJ1-3; D might be TRBD1 (6 bases). Trimming cost V 11 bases and J 3 bases, with 17 bases left between them. The CDR3 consists of 14 residues. Germline-derived CDR1 and CDR2 are ENHRY and SYGVKD. Here the CDR3 DNA reads TGTGCCGCCCGCGGGGGGGCAAATGGAAACACCATATATTTT. Its translation is CAARGGANGNTIYF.

This sequence joins TRBV6-5 and TRBJ1-1; 7 bases are a match to TRBD1. The germline V gene encodes CDR1 MNHEY and CDR2 SVGAGI. Trimming took 6 bases from V and 3 from J; bases not matched to a gene: 7. The CDR3 covers 14 residues. This CDR3 is CASRRDSLYTEAFF. CDR3 sequence (DNA): TGTGCCAGCAGAAGGGACAGCCTATACACTGAAGCTTTCTTT.

V usage is TRBV9 and J usage is TRBJ1-2, with 12 nucleotides matching TRBD1. This CDR3 has 17 amino acids. Per germline, CDR1 SGDLS and CDR2 YYNGEE. The V segment lost 3 bases and the J segment 1 base; nucleotides outside the gene matches: 7. CDR3 sequence: CASSARDRGLLNYGYTF. The CDR3 coding sequence is TGTGCCAGCAGCGCCCGGGACAGGGGGCTTCTTAACTATGGCTACACCTTC.

This sequence joins TRBV5-1 and TRBJ1-2; D call uncertain. This CDR3 spans 15 amino acids. Germline lookup yields CDR1 SGHRS and CDR2 YFSETQ. Trimming stripped 1 base from V and 3 bases from J, with 13 bases between. The CDR3, as DNA: TGCGCCAGCAGCTTGCTTCCAGGATTGGACTATGGCTACACCTTC. It specifies CASSLLPGLDYGYTF.

The chain links TRBV25-1 to TRBJ2-3; 7 nucleotides match TRBD2. After removal of 2 bases from V and 3 bases from J, the junction contained 5 bases not matched to a gene. The CDR3 has 15 amino acids. Germline assignment: CDR1 MGHDK and CDR2 SYGVNS. The CDR3 here is CASSEGRGATDTQYF. DNA for the CDR3: TGTGCCAGCAGTGAAGGGAGGGGCGCGACAGATACGCAGTATTTT.

Points on this clone: The junction differs from germline at one of its ends, possibly a read error. The chain joins TRBV7-2 to TRBJ2-7; 7 nucleotides line up with TRBD1. The germline V gene encodes CDR1 SGHTA and CDR2 FQGNSA. The CDR3 length is 12 residues. Here the CDR3 DNA reads TGTGCCAGCAGCTACCGTACAGGGGAGAGGAACTTC. Residues: CASSYRTGERNF.

The chain is built from TRBV4-3 and TRBJ2-1; 7 bases agree with TRBD2. CDR1 LGHNA and CDR2 YSLEER come from the germline V gene. The V gene end was trimmed by 0 bases and the J gene end by 4 bases; junction bases not matched to a gene: 9. The CDR3 totals 17 residues. CDR3 nucleotides: TGCGCCAGCAGCCAAGATTACGGCGGGAGTGGGTACAATGAGCAGTTCTTC. It yields the protein CASSQDYGGSGYNEQFF.

The V and J genes are TRBV7-9 and TRBJ1-1, with unresolved D. CDR1 is SEHNR and CDR2 is FQNEAQ in the germline V gene (reference sequence). The V end was cut by 3 bases, the J end by 0 bases, with 8 bases between. The CDR3 runs 14 residues. The CDR3 here is CASSFPNMNTEAFF. The CDR3 DNA sequence: TGTGCCAGCAGCTTCCCGAACATGAACACTGAAGCTTTCTTT.

V gene TRBV4-1 combines with J gene TRBJ2-5; 7 bases are shared with TRBD1. The CDR3 has 15 amino acids. V lost 1 base, J lost 3 bases, and 5 bases stayed unmatched. The germline V gene has CDR1 MGHRA and CDR2 YSYEKL. The CDR3 loop reads CASSQGQTGKETQYF. The CDR3 nucleotides are TGCGCCAGCAGCCAAGGTCAGACAGGGAAAGAGACCCAGTACTTC.

The V gene is TRBV7-9, the J gene TRBJ2-5; D is ambiguous. The length of the CDR3 is 12 residues. Germline CDR1 SEHNR, CDR2 FQNEAQ (reference sequence). V was trimmed by 2 bases and J by 5 bases, leaving 6 bases between them. CDR3 sequence reads: CASSLNAETQYF. The DNA for the CDR3 is TGTGCCAGCAGCTTAAATGCGGAGACCCAGTACTTC. Drawing the rest from reference TRBV7-9 and TRBJ2-5, the complete variable domain is DTGVSQNPRHKITKRGQNVTFRCDPISEHNRLYWYRQTLGQGPEFLTYFQNEAQLEKSRLLSDRFSAERPKGSFSTLEIQRTEQGDSAMYLCASSLNAETQYFGPGTRLLVL.

The chain recombines TRBV7-8 with TRBJ2-1; 7 bases are a match to TRBD2. Germline CDR1 SGHVS, CDR2 FQNEAQ. The V gene end was trimmed by 4 bases and the J gene end by 0 bases; junction bases not matched to a gene: 3. The CDR3 has 15 residues. The CDR3 sequence: CASSSGGSSYNEQFF. The CDR3 bases are TGTGCCAGCAGCTCGGGAGGAAGCTCCTACAATGAGCAGTTCTTC.